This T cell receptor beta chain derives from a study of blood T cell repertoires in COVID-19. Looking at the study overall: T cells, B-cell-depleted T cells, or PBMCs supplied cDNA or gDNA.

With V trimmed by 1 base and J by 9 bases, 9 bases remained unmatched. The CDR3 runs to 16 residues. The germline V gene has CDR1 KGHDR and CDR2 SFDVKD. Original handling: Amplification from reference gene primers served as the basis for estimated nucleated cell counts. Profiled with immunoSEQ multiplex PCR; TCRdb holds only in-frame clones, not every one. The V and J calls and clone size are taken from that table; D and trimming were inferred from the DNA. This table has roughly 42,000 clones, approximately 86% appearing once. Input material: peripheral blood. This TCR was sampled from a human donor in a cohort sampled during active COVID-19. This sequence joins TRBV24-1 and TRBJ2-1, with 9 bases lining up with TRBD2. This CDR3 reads CATSDLRLAGLGEQFF. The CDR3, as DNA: TGTGCCACCAGTGATTTAAGGCTAGCGGGGCTCGGTGAGCAGTTCTTC.